The source of this TCR beta chain is a study of blood T cells in healthy people across ages (dated by TCRdb to between 2014 and 2016). At the level of the whole study: Template switching captured roughly one uniquely barcoded TCR beta cDNA molecule per two T cells in model experiments. For two donors (one aged 18 to 30 and one aged 80 or older), the study analyzed two additional independent replicas of 1 million unique cDNA reads from the same blood draw. The study measured age-related changes in TCR beta repertoire diversity using deep sequencing normalized with unique cDNA molecular identifiers. Donors were grouped into four age groups: young (average roughly 16 years), middle-aged (39), aged (around 60) and long-lived (about 89). What the research found in general, with its limitations: Bulk unsorted PBMC profiling prevented conclusive comparison of naive and antigen-experienced compartments. Estimates of total diversity based on one million sequenced T cells were considered lower bounds and underestimates. Compared with the aged group, more naive CD4+ T cells, fewer expanded clones and increased TCR diversity were shown by the long-lived group, suggesting age selection. Because the CMV infection status of the donors was unknown, age-related changes in expanded clonotypes may potentially have been confounded. There was a strong correlation between observed TCR beta diversity and the percentage of naive T cells measured by flow cytometry. As age increased, observed TCR beta diversity per million T cells dropped in a roughly linear way, and a significant reduction was already evident by age 40.

Library preparation employed 5' RACE. This sample was sequenced with an Illumina HiSeq 2500. A second PCR of roughly 6 to 11 cycles was run with a J-beta primer mix and a sample-barcoded 5' primer. A unique molecular identifier was introduced onto each TCR beta cDNA molecule by a template-switch 5' adaptor carrying 12 random nucleotides. Each sample yielded at least 2.5 million CDR3-containing paired-end reads. All of the RNA was converted into first-strand cDNA using the Mint cDNA synthesis kit, with a TRBC-specific oligonucleotide serving as the primer. Following uracil-DNA glycosylase treatment, all cDNA underwent a first 18-cycle PCR with the universal primers M1SS and BC2_uni_R. Turning to the authors' computational methods: For normalization, 1 million high-quality reads, each with a distinct molecular identifier, were randomly selected from each sample. Instead of being binned into consensus sequences, reads with shared molecular identifiers were discarded. MiTCR, set to a Q25 quality threshold and the strictest error-elimination algorithm, was used for CDR3 identification, clonotype clustering and error correction. A nonparametric unseen species model with Euler transformation was used to estimate lower-bound total TCR beta diversity. Using fastp trimming at Q25 and MiXCR clonotype assembly, TCRdb reanalyzed the public sequencing data and kept in-frame beta chains. Every entry covers one CDR3 protein and lists the most common genes and DNA from its rows. The V and J calls and clone size come from TCRdb's table, not from the authors' own analysis. This sample is represented by approximately 780,000 distinct CDR3 sequences; roughly 25% of them were singletons. Over 2.5% of the sample goes to the ten largest clones.

Systemically healthy Caucasian individuals from Russia, 39 in total and aged roughly 6 to 100 years, were included as donors. Each donor gave approximately 9.3 milliliters of peripheral blood, collected into EDTA-treated Vacutainer tubes. Ficoll-Paque density-gradient centrifugation was used to isolate PBMCs, with at least 7 million obtained per sample. Trizol reagent was used to extract total RNA from the PBMCs, yielding at least 5 micrograms per sample. For every donor, flow cytometry on a PBMC aliquot measured the percentage of naive CD45RAhigh/CD27high T cells. The CDR3 runs 14 amino acids, cysteine and phenylalanine included. Only the CDR3 DNA is retained, 42 bases long and in frame from the first base. Trimming removed 7 bases from V and 11 bases from J, leaving 21 bases between the germline ends. This clonotype has more than one count but fewer than ten. No antigen is known for it. One base away there is no much larger clone; base qualities are not given.

The sample was also reused in another study, on T cells of mothers and their children. In that second paper, the authors write: The donors were nine systemically healthy Caucasian individuals, made up of three mothers and their six children. cDNA synthesis used all of the extracted RNA, with approximately 1.4 ug of RNA in each 15 ul reaction. In the second PCR, the M1S primer introduced both the sample barcodes and 2-4 random nucleotides. Over 8.5 million TCR beta CDR3 reads were obtained for each mother, and 2.5 million to 3 million reads were obtained for each child. Thymic selection similarly shapes TCR recombination output in related and unrelated pairs, with minor effect from inherited differences. Normalized repertoire overlap was always slightly but never significantly higher in related than unrelated mother-child pairs. No persistent microchimeric T cell clones were detected, at a sensitivity of around 97 clones per million clonotypes. The study used deep NGS to compare TCR beta repertoires of mothers and children, seeking features distinguishing related mother-child pairs from unrelated individuals. On average, the children were about 10 +/- 4 years old, while the mothers were 40 +/- 4 years old. After adapter ligation was performed with NEBNext reagents, the libraries were sequenced on an Illumina HiSeq 2000 with 100+100 nt paired-end reads. To avoid cross-contamination, the mother libraries and the child libraries were prepared a month apart and sequenced in separate runs. For each donor, between roughly 500,000 and 2,200,000 distinct TCR beta clonotypes were identified. Naive TCR beta clonotypes were estimated from low-frequency clonotypes matched to each donor's FACS-determined naive share, without sorting.

The rearrangement joined TRBV12-3 or TRBV12-4 to TRBJ1-5, with a weak D call of TRBD1 (6 bases match). The material sequenced was blood. The receptor was isolated from a boy younger than 18 in good health. The nucleotide sequence is given as TGTGCCAGCACCGCCGGGGGGCGGTCAGGAACCCAGCATTTT. Its coded protein is CASTAGGRSGTQHF.